Sequencing of this T cell receptor beta chain was carried out in a study of T cell changes during pregnancy in multiple sclerosis. Measured with immunoSEQ multiplex PCR; TCRdb has only the in-frame clones, and not every one. The sample yields around 80,000 clones, over 85% seen once. Germline CDR1 reads WNHNN; CDR2 reads SYGVQD (reference sequence). The CDR3 covers 17 residues. V dropped 0 bases and J dropped 1; count of bases not matched to a gene: 4. The sample holds one count of this clone. The material was peripheral blood, obtained in the second trimester of pregnancy. This receptor was obtained from a female donor in good health, enrolled as a control in a pregnancy study. The genes are TRBV10-1 and TRBJ2-1; 9 bases agree with TRBD2. CDR3 DNA: TGCGCCAGCAGTGAGTCAGGCGGGAGGGAATCCTACAATGAGCAGTTCTTC. Its protein product is CASSESGGRESYNEQFF.